This T cell receptor beta chain was identified in a study of T cell clones after liver transplantation. On this clone: Its antigen is still unknown.

Findings and limits, study-wide: Migration into the graft, not deletion, may explain lost graft donor-reactive T cells.

Germline V lookup: CDR1 KGHSH, CDR2 LQKENI. The CDR3 is 17 amino acids. V was trimmed by 1 base and J by 5 bases, leaving 20 bases between them. Produced via immunoSEQ multiplex PCR; TCRdb's table is partial and in-frame only. Counted here are tens of thousands of clones, 92% occurring once; the ten biggest clones make up roughly 0.9%. The chain joins TRBV18 to TRBJ1-1; TRBD1 is a possible D gene (6 bases). Sample: CD4+ T cells from blood, taken about 27 months after liver transplant. This TCR was recovered from a human patient who received a liver transplant. Some T cells may possibly be graft donor cells. The CDR3 DNA sequence: TGTGCCAGCTCACCACTTGGGACACCGGGGGGCTTTACTGAAGCTTTCTTT. It codes for CASSPLGTPGGFTEAFF.